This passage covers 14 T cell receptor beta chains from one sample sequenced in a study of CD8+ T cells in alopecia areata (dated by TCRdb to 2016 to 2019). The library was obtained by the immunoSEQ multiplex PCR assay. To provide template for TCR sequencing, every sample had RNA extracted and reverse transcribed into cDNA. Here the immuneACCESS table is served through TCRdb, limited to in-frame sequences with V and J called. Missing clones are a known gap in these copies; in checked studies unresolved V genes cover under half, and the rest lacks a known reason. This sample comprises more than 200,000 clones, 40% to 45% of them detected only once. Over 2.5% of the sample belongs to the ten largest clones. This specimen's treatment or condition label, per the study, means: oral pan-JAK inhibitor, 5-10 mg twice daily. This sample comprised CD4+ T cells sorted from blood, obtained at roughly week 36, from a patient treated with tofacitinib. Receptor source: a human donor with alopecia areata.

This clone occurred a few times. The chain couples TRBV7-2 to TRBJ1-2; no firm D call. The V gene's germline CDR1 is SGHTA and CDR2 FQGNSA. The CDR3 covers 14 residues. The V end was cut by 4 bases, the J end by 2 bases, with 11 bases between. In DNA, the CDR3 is TGTGCCAGCAGCTCCGGAGCCCAGAACTATGGCTACACCTTC. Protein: CASSSGAQNYGYTF.

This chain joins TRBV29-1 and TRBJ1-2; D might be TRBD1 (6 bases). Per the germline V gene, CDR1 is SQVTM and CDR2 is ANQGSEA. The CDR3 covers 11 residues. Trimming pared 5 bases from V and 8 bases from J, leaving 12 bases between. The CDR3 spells CSVSRGDGYTF. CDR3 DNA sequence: TGCAGCGTTTCCAGGGGAGACGGCTACACCTTC. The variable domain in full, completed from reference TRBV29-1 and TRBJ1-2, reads SAVISQKPSRDICQRGTSLTIQCQVDSQVTMMFWYRQQPGQSLTLIATANQGSEATYESGFVIDKFPISRPNLTFSTLTVSNMSPEDSSIYLCSVSRGDGYTFGSGTRLTVV.

This CDR3 reads CASSLDPGDTARHGYTF. In DNA, the CDR3 is TGTGCCAGCAGCTTAGACCCCGGGGACACAGCTCGTCATGGCTACACCTTC. The rearrangement joins TRBV7-9 to TRBJ1-2; maybe TRBD1 (6 bases). Germline CDR1 and CDR2: SEHNR and FQNEAQ (reference sequence). Trimming left V 1 base short and J 6 bases short, with 21 bases between. This CDR3 is built from 17 residues.

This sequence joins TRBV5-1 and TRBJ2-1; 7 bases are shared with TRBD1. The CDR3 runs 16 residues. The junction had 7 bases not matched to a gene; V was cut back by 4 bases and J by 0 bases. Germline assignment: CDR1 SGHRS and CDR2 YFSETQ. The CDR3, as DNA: TGCGCCAGCAGCATGACAGGGCTTGGCTCCTACAATGAGCAGTTCTTC. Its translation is CASSMTGLGSYNEQFF.

The CDR3 loop is CASRQREGTEAFF. The CDR3 coding sequence is TGTGCCAGCAGACAACGGGAGGGCACTGAAGCTTTCTTT. The chain links TRBV6-1 to TRBJ1-1; D is ambiguous. V was shortened by 6 bases and J by 4 bases, with 12 bases between the two germline ends. Germline V gives CDR1 MNHNS, CDR2 SASEGT. There are 13 residues in the CDR3.

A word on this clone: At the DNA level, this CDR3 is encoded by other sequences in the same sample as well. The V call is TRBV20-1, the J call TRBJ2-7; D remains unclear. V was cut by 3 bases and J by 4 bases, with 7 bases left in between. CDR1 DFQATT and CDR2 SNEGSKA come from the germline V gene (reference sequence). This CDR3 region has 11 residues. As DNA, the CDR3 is TGCAGTGCTAGTTCCGATTACGAGCAGTACTTC. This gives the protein CSASSDYEQYF.

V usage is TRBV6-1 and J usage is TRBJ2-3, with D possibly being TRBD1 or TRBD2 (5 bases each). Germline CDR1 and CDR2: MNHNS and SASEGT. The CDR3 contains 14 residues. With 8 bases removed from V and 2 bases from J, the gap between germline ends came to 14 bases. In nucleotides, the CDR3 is TGTGCCAGCGGGAAACTGGGGGTCACAGATACGCAGTATTTT. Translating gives CASGKLGVTDTQYF.

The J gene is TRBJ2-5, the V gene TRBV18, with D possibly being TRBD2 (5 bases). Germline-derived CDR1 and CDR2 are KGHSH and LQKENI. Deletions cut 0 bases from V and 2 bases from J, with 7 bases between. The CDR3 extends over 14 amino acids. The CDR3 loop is CASSPPTRQETQYF. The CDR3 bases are TGTGCCAGCTCACCACCTACTAGGCAAGAGACCCAGTACTTC.

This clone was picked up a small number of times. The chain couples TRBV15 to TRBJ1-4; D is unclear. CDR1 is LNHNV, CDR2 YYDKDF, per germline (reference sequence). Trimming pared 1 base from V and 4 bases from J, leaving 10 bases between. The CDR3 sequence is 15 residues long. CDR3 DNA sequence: TGTGCCACCAGCAGAGCCGGACGGGGTAATGAAAAACTGTTTTTT. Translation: CATSRAGRGNEKLFF.

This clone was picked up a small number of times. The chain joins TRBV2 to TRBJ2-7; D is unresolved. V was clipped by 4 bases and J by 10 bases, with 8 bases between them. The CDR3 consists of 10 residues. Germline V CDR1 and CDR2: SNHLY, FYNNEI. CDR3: CASSAVGQYF. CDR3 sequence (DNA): TGTGCCAGCAGTGCTGTAGGACAGTACTTC.

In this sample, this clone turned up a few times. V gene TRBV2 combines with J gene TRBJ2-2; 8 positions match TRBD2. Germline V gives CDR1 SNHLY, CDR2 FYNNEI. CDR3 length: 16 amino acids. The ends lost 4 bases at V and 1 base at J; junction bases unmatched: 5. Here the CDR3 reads CASSAPAGGNTGELFF. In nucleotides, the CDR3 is TGTGCCAGCAGTGCCCCGGCGGGAGGGAACACCGGGGAGCTGTTTTTT.

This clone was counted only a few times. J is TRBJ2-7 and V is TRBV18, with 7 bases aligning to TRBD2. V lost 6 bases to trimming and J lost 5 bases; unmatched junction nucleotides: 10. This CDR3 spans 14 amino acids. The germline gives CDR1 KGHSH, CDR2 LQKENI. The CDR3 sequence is CASSPGGLRNEQYF. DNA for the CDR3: TGTGCCAGCTCCCCGGGGGGTCTCAGGAACGAGCAGTACTTC.

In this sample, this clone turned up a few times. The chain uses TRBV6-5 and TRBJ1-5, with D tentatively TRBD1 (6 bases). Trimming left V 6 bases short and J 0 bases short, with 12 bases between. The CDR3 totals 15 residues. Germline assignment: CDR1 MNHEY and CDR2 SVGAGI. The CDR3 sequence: CASRLDSNSNQPQHF. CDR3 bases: TGTGCCAGCAGGTTGGACAGTAATAGCAATCAGCCCCAGCATTTT.

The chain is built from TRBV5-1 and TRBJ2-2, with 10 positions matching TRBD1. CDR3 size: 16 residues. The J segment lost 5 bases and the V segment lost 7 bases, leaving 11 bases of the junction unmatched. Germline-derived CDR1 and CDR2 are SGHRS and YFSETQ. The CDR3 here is CASGPGQGKGTGELFF. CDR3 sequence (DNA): TGCGCCAGCGGTCCGGGACAGGGGAAAGGAACCGGGGAGCTGTTTTTT.